This entry features one T cell receptor (beta chain) sequence. This clone was detected only once. The antigen this receptor binds is unknown. Base qualities are missing; no much larger clone stands one base away. The sample's time point label, decoded: baseline before first vaccination. Samples from vaccinated people were obtained from the UK trials COV001 and COV002, which included a single-blind randomized controlled phase 2/3 trial of AZD1222 (ChAdOx1 nCoV-19) in healthy adults. For TCRbeta chain sequencing, PBMC samples from trial participants were taken at day 0 and at day 28 after the second dose. This sample stems from a study of T cell responses to AZD1222 COVID-19 vaccine (dated by TCRdb to the early 2020s). About the investigation overall: AZD1222 recipients with second doses at about 4 weeks or about 12 weeks were pooled, because spike-specific TCR depth and breadth did not differ between schedules. Trial participants were enrolled by age into subgroups of 18-55, 56-69 and 70-plus years, and around 150, 28 and 57 TCR-sequenced participants, respectively, were included in these subgroups. A total of just over 230 trial participants underwent TCR sequencing, of whom about 200 had received two doses of AZD1222 and 26 had received two doses of the MenACWY control vaccine.

The full study reports these points: Epitopes outside the regions mutated in the B.1.351 and B.1.1.7 variants were reportedly recognized by nearly half of the unique spike-specific TCRs. Only a handful of AZD1222 recipients were SARS-CoV-2 seropositive at baseline, limiting conclusions about previously exposed vaccinees. After two AZD1222 doses, both the breadth and the depth of spike-specific TCRs were significantly higher than at day 0 and than in MenACWY recipients. Participants were mostly white British and included more females than males, and it was suggested by the authors that clonal diversity may have been underestimated. The vaccine-associated CD4 TCRs covered the entire spike protein, and the dominant responses fell in regions 160-218 and 743-854. In the small 56-69-year group, the increase in depth fell short of significance, most likely because of low power. No day 14 peak-response samples were available, so repertoires were characterized only after the peak T cell response.

The CDR3 regions of human TCRbeta chains were subjected to immunosequencing. As for the authors' bioinformatics: TCRs in the repertoires were matched against a reference library of SARS-CoV-2-specific TCRs that had been generated with the MIRA antigen-specificity platform. Breadth was defined as the fraction of unique TCRs that were SARS-CoV-2-associated, and depth was defined as the fraction of total T cells that were SARS-CoV-2-associated. Using the MIRA data, each spike-specific TCR was mapped to the spike region that the TCR reacts to and placed in a CD4 or CD8 class. Log10-transformed breadth and depth values were compared by one-way ANOVA with Sidak's multiple comparisons tests. The table was pulled from immuneACCESS by TCRdb, which kept in-frame rearrangements only. Such tables lose some clones; where checked, under half of the loss comes from unresolved V genes, and the rest has no known cause. The V and J calls and clone size come from that table; D and trimming were worked out from the DNA. The sample yields under 200,000 clones; around 90% were counted once. 1.5% to 2% of the sample belongs to the ten largest clones.

The CDR3 numbers 13 residues from cysteine through phenylalanine. Solely the CDR3 DNA is kept, with 39 bases framed from the first base. The junction shows trimming of 4 bases on V and 6 bases on J, plus 14 bases between the germline ends. Taken from the germline V gene, the CDR1 and CDR2 loops are SGDLS and YYNGEE. The origin of this receptor is an adult in good health. The sequences come from peripheral blood, collected on day 0 of AZD1222 vaccination. Recombination joined TRBV9 with TRBJ2-7, with the D assignment possibly TRBD1 or TRBD2, given 6 matching bases for each. The DNA sequence follows: TGTGCCAGCAGCCGTGGTGGGGGGCGCGAGCAGTACTTC. Protein translation: CASSRGGGREQYF.